This entry features one T cell receptor beta chain sequence. The antigen remains undetermined. The source of the sample is a study of cytomegalovirus exposure and HLA in healthy donors. Study-level results: A missense variant in DCLRE1C was later tied to TCR beta V- and J-gene trimming.

CDR1 is MDHEN and CDR2 is SYDVKM in the germline V gene. This CDR3 has 13 residues. Trimming left V 7 bases short and J 4 bases short, with 13 bases between. Amplification used 60 Vbeta primers and 13 Jbeta primers. TCRdb's table, derived via immunoSEQ multiplex PCR, lists solely in-frame clones and lacks some. Here the sample spans 110,000 to 150,000 clones, around 84% being singletons. The sequencing sample was made of PBMCs. This TCR derives from a boy aged 2 to 10 in good health and CMV-seronegative. The J gene is TRBJ1-1, the V gene TRBV28, with D tentatively TRBD1 (5 bases). CDR3 sequence: CASKHRLGTEAFF. DNA for the CDR3: TGTGCCAGCAAGCACAGGTTGGGCACTGAAGCTTTCTTT.